The 6 T cell receptor beta chains below were found in one sample sequenced in a study of blood T cell repertoires in COVID-19. Sequenced by immunoSEQ multiplex PCR; TCRdb stores in-frame clones only, minus some. This sample has 75,000 to 80,000 clones; about 85% occur once, and the top ten carry approximately 9.7%. The sequencing input was peripheral blood. The receptors originated from a human donor in a cohort sampled during active COVID-19.

The V call is TRBV18, the J call TRBJ2-7; 10 nucleotides agree with TRBD1. This CDR3 is 16 amino acids long. Germline V lookup: CDR1 KGHSH, CDR2 LQKENI. Germline trimming cut 2 bases from V and 5 bases from J; bases unmatched to any gene: 9. The CDR3 DNA follows: TGTGCCAGCTCACCAACCGGGACAGGGGCTGGGAACGAGCAGTACTTC. This codes for CASSPTGTGAGNEQYF.

The gene calls are TRBV10-3 and TRBJ1-1; D call uncertain. CDR1 and CDR2 from the germline V gene are ENHRY and SYGVKD. The length of the CDR3 is 13 residues. V was shortened by 8 bases and J by 1 base, with 11 bases between the two germline ends. The CDR3 DNA is TGTGCCATCCAGTTAGAGGCGAACACTGAAGCTTTCTTT. Protein product: CAIQLEANTEAFF.

The genes are TRBV19 and TRBJ1-5; 7 bases fit TRBD1. Trimming took 7 bases from V and 1 from J; bases not matched to a gene: 7. The CDR3 consists of 15 residues. CDR1 and CDR2 from the germline V gene are LNHDA and SQIVND (reference sequence). CDR3 loop: CASTKHRGSNQPQHF. The DNA of the CDR3 is TGTGCCAGTACCAAACACAGGGGAAGCAATCAGCCCCAGCATTTT.

Written as DNA, the CDR3 is TGTGCCAGCAGCTTATCGGGGGGCGCTGAACGAACTAATGAAAAACTGTTTTTT. Translation gives CASSLSGGAERTNEKLFF. The rearrangement links TRBV13 to TRBJ1-4, with a possible D match to TRBD1 (6 bases). CDR3 length: 18 amino acids. Germline V lookup: CDR1 PRHDT, CDR2 FYEKMQ (reference sequence). V gave up 2 bases and J gave up 1 base, with 17 bases separating them.

The chain couples TRBV7-3 to TRBJ2-2; 7 bases align to TRBD1. The CDR3 contains 16 residues. Losses at the gene ends were 5 bases for V and 3 bases for J; bases not matched to a gene: 9. Germline CDR1 SGHTA, CDR2 FQGTGA. Written as DNA, the CDR3 is TGTGCCAGCAGCCCGCGACAGGGTTCCGACACCGGGGAGCTGTTTTTT. This translates into CASSPRQGSDTGELFF. Combining the CDR3 with reference TRBV7-3 and TRBJ2-2 gives the whole variable domain GAGVSQTPSNKVTEKGKYVELRCDPISGHTALYWYRQSLGQGPEFLIYFQGTGAADDSGLPNDRFFAVRPEGSVSTLKIQRTERGDSAVYLCASSPRQGSDTGELFFGEGSRLTVL.

This rearrangement joins TRBV5-4 to TRBJ1-1; 8 bases map to TRBD1. The CDR3 contains 14 residues. Germline V gives CDR1 SGHNT, CDR2 YYREEE (reference sequence). V lost 5 bases to trimming and J lost 1 base; unmatched junction nucleotides: 4. The CDR3 reads CASRKGQGNTEAFF. CDR3 coding DNA: TGTGCCAGCAGAAAAGGACAGGGGAACACTGAAGCTTTCTTT.